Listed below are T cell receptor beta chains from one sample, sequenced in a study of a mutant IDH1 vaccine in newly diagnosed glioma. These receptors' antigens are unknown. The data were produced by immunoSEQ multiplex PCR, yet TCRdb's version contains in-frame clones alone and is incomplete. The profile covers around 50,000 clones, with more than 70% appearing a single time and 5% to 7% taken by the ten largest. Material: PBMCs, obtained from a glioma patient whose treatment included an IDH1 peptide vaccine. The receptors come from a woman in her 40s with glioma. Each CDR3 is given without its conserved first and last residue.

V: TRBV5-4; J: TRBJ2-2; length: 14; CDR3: ASSRTGAANTGELF
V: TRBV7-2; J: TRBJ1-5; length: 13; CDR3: ASSSNTGGNQPQH
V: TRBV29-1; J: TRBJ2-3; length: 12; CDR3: SVATVLSTDTQY
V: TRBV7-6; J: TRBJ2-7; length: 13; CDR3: ASSFGQGASYEQY
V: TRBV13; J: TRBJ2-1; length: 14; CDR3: ASSPPSGGLRWEQF
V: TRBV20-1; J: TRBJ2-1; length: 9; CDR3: SASHPGEQF
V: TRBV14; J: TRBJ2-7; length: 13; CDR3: ASSQEGRAVGKQY
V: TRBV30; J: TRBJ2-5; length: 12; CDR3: AWSNRVERETQY
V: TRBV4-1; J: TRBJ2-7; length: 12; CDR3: ASSSSGRGYEQY
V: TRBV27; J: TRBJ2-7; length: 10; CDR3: ASSLTAGEQY
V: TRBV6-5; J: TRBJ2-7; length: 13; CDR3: ASSYRGQSYYEQY
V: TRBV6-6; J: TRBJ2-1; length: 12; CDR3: ASRPRDTYNEQF
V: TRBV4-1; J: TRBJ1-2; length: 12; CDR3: ASSQESGSNGYT
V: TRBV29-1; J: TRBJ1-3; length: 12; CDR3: SVSAGGAGNTIY
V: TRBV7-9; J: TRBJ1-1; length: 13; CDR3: ASSSSTGLRTEAF
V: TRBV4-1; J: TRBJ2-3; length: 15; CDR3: ASSQDRGDPYVDTQY
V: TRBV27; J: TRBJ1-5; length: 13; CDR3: ASSVGTGNNQPQH
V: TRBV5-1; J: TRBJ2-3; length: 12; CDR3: ASSLGGGTDTQY
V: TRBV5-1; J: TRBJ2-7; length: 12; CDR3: ASSPGQGGHEQY
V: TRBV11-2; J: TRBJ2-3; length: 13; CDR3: ASSFGTGGMYTQY
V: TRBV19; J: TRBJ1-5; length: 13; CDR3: ASTDRGLSNQPQH
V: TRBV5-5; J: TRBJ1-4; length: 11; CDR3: ASSFAGSEKLF
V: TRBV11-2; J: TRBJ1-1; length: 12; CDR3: ASNPPGLNTEAF
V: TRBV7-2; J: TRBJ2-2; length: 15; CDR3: ASSLGLAGGQGGELF
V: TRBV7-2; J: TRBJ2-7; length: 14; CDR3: ASSHRLAGGSYEQY
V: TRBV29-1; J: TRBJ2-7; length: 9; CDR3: SVVKQTEQY
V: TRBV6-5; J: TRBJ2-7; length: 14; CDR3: ASSYSMRGPNREQY
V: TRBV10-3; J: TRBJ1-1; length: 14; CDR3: AISESSRGSDTEAF
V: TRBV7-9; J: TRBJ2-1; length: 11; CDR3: ASSDRLPHQKF
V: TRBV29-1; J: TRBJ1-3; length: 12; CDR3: SVARGYSGNTIY
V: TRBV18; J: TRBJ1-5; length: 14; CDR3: ASSRQGQSSNQPQH
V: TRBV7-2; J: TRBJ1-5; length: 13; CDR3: ASSGQGFPNQPQH
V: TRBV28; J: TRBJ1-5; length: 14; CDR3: ASSLTGVSPNQPQH
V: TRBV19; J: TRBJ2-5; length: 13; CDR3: ASSPGTSDKETQY
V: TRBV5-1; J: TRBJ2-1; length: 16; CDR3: ASSLPLSGGRSYNEQF
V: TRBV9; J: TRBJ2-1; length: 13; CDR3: ASSVDSGGADEQF
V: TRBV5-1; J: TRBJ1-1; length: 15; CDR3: ASSLAPPDRMNTEAF
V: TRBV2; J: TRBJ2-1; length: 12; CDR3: ARQLAPSYNEQF
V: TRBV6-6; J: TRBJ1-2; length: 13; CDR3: ASSYSISGAYGYT
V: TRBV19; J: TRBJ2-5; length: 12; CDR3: ASSIGGAGETQY
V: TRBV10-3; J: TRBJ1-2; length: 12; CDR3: AILRQDGSYGYT
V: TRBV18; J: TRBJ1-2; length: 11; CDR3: ASSLPSGGGYT
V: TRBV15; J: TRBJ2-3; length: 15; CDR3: ATSRDLSGVGTDTQY
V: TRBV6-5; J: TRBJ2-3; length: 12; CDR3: ASSYDLVTDTQY
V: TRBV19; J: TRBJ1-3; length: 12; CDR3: ASRSPGSGNTIY
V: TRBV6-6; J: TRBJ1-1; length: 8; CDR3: ASSYSGAF
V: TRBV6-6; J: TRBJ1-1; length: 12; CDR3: ASSGWTVNTEAF
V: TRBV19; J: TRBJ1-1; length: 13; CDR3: ASSIVPGVTAGSF
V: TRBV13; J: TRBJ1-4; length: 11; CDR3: ASSRQNNEKLF
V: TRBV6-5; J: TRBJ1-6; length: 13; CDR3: ASRLTGQGNSPLH
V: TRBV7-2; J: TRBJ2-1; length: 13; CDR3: ASSSQYAEYNEQF
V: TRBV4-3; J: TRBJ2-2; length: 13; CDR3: ASSQVLDSSGELF
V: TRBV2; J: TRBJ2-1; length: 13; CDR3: ASRLAGVSYNEQF
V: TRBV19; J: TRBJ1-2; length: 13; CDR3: ASSIGALSPYGYT
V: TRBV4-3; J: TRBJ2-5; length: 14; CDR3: ASSQEGGGAKETQY